This T cell receptor (beta chain) was profiled in a study of tumor-infiltrating lymphocytes in primary liver carcinoma. Study-wide context: Read depth, roughly 3.65 to 8 million productive TCRbeta reads, did not differ significantly between tissues.

Constant-region priming of roughly 0.45 ug total RNA yielded TCR beta cDNA. It was through three nested multiplex PCR rounds of slightly modified ARM-PCR that TCR beta libraries arose. PCR rounds one and two used TRBV1-TRBV30 forward primers with a C-beta reverse primer for around 9 cycles each. MiXCR, run by TCRdb on the multiplex PCR reads, gives a single entry per CDR3 protein. Of around 100,000 distinct CDR3 sequences detected, approximately 70% appear once; the ten largest clones hold roughly 12%. 11 amino acids form the CDR3, both terminal residues included. As to this clonotype: Antigen specificity is unknown. The conserved closing phenylalanine or tryptophan is absent in this CDR3, likely reflecting a read error. No DNA is shown, since the ends of the CDR3 on it are uncertain; the CDR3 is the one TCRdb lists.

Regarding the study as a whole: Merely some 7.5-25% of top clones spanned all five tumor regions.

Taking roughly 18-32 mg of unsorted bulk tissue, the authors co-extracted RNA and DNA. In every tumor sample, viable tumor cells made up over 75%. Sample: liver tumor tissue from sampling region 2. Specified subset: tumor region T2, inferior pole. The receptor was isolated from an older woman with primary liver carcinoma and hepatitis B virus infection. The chain carries TRBV12-3 or TRBV12-4 and TRBJ2-7; whether TRBD1, the table's D call, matches the DNA was not checked. CDR3: CASSPGLEHYL.